This passage covers 16 T cell receptor beta chains from one sample sequenced in a study of T cell clonotyping in hematopoietic cell transplantation. Repertoires were generated with immunoSEQ multiplex PCR, while TCRdb's copy carries only in-frame clones and drops some. The table includes 40,000 to 45,000 clones, 90% to 95% detected once. Input material: peripheral blood mononuclear cells. The receptors shown here come from a woman in her forties or fifties in good health. Some clones in this sample may be carry-over from other donors' samples.

The V gene is TRBV4-1, the J gene TRBJ1-5, with D possibly TRBD1 on 6 matching bases. V lost 1 base to trimming and J lost 7 bases, with 11 bases between them. This CDR3 spans 14 amino acids. Looked up from germline, CDR1 is MGHRA and CDR2 is YSYEKL. The CDR3 sequence: CASSQVQGLQPQHF. The CDR3 DNA reads TGCGCCAGCAGCCAAGTACAGGGACTCCAGCCCCAGCATTTT.

This chain links TRBV23-1 with TRBJ2-7; D is uncertain. TRBV23-1 is marked as an open reading frame, function uncertain. Trimming took 6 bases from V and 4 from J, leaving 13 bases between them. The CDR3 runs to 13 residues. The CDR3 sequence: CASSPFRRYEQYF. The CDR3 bases are TGCGCCAGCAGCCCTTTTCGCCGATACGAGCAGTACTTC.

This chain connects TRBV5-5 to TRBJ1-1; a weak D match, TRBD1 (5 bases). The CDR3 has 15 residues. V dropped 0 bases and J dropped 0 bases, with 9 bases sitting between them. Germline V CDR1 and CDR2: SGHKS, YYEKEE (reference sequence). The CDR3 here is CASSLGAGLNTEAFF. The CDR3 region has the DNA TGTGCCAGCAGCTTGGGCGCAGGGTTGAACACTGAAGCTTTCTTT.

A single count supports this clone. The genes are TRBV19 and TRBJ2-3; TRBD2 is a possible D gene (6 bases). The germline V gene has CDR1 LNHDA and CDR2 SQIVND (reference sequence). V lost 7 bases and J lost 1, with 15 bases in between. The CDR3 is 15 residues long. The CDR3 coding sequence is TGTGCCAGTACCCAAGGAGCGGGCCGCACAGATACGCAGTATTTT. It encodes CASTQGAGRTDTQYF.

The chain recombines TRBV7-2 with TRBJ1-5; D might be TRBD1 (5 bases). Per germline, CDR1 SGHTA and CDR2 FQGNSA. The CDR3 runs 13 residues. Trimming removed 2 bases from V and 7 bases from J, with 9 bases in between. DNA for the CDR3: TGTGCCAGCAGCTTAAGCAGGGACCAGCCCCAGCATTTT. It is translated as CASSLSRDQPQHF.

This rearrangement joins TRBV5-6 to TRBJ1-2, with D perhaps TRBD1 (5 bases). Germline V gene sequence: CDR1 SGHDT, CDR2 YYEEEE. This CDR3 is built from 12 residues. V lost 7 bases and J lost 7, with 14 bases in between. CDR3 sequence: CASGTYRPGYTF. The CDR3 nucleotides read TGTGCCAGCGGAACGTACAGGCCTGGCTACACCTTC.

This clone came up once. V is TRBV15 and J is TRBJ2-3, with 9 bases lining up with TRBD1. The CDR3 runs to 15 residues. Germline V gene sequence: CDR1 LNHNV, CDR2 YYDKDF (reference sequence). With V trimmed by 3 bases and J by 3 bases, 4 bases remained unmatched. Here the CDR3 DNA reads TGTGCCACCAGCAGGGGGGACAGGGCTACAGATACGCAGTATTTT. This encodes CATSRGDRATDTQYF.

The V gene is TRBV10-3, the J gene TRBJ2-3; D possibly corresponds to TRBD1 (6 bases). The CDR3 loop spans 15 amino acids. Germline lookup yields CDR1 ENHRY and CDR2 SYGVKD. The V and J ends lost 0 bases and 1 base respectively, with 8 bases between them. CDR3 in amino acids: CAISESAGGTDTQYF. In nucleotides, the CDR3 is TGTGCCATCAGTGAGTCAGCAGGGGGCACAGATACGCAGTATTTT.

This chain links TRBV4-3 with TRBJ1-2, with TRBD1 identical over 7 bases. V lost 2 bases and J lost 4; bases outside the gene matches: 7. In germline, CDR1 is LGHNA, CDR2 YSLEER. CDR3 length: 15 residues. The CDR3 DNA is TGCGCCAGCAGCCAATTTTCCGGGACAGCCTATGGCTACACCTTC. Protein product: CASSQFSGTAYGYTF.

The V call is TRBV6-1, the J call TRBJ1-4; D not resolved. V gave up 3 bases and J gave up 8 bases, with 7 bases separating them. The germline gives CDR1 MNHNS, CDR2 SASEGT. The CDR3 has 12 residues. As DNA, the CDR3 is TGTGCCAGCAGTGACGGACCAGAAAAACTGTTTTTT. It codes for CASSDGPEKLFF.

This chain joins TRBV29-1 and TRBJ1-4; a weak D match, TRBD1 (5 bases). V dropped 6 bases and J dropped 8 bases, with 16 bases sitting between them. Germline V gene lookup returns CDR1 SQVTM and CDR2 ANQGSEA. The CDR3 extends over 13 amino acids. The CDR3 nucleotides are TGCAGCGTCTCCATGGGGGTAGGAGAAAAACTGTTTTTT. This encodes CSVSMGVGEKLFF.

The chain couples TRBV4-3 to TRBJ1-4; D is ambiguous. CDR3 size: 16 residues. The germline V gene encodes CDR1 LGHNA and CDR2 YSLEER. V was pared by 3 bases and J by 7 bases, with 18 bases between. The CDR3 loop reads CASSQSDTPLGEKLFF. CDR3 bases: TGCGCCAGCAGCCAGTCTGACACCCCGTTGGGTGAAAAACTGTTTTTT.

CDR3 nucleotides: TGTGCCAGCAGCTTAGCGTTTTCCGGTGGAAACACCATATATTTT. Translated, it gives CASSLAFSGGNTIYF. The rearrangement uses TRBV7-2 and TRBJ1-3; D is ambiguous. Germline loops: CDR1 SGHTA, CDR2 FQGNSA. The ends were cut back, 0 bases at V and 3 bases at J, with 9 bases in the middle. CDR3 length: 15 amino acids. Full variable domain (outside the CDR3, taken from reference TRBV7-2 and TRBJ1-3): GAGVSQSPSNKVTEKGKDVELRCDPISGHTALYWYRQSLGQGLEFLIYFQGNSAPDKSGLPSDRFSAERTGGSVSTLTIQRTQQEDSAVYLCASSLAFSGGNTIYFGEGSWLTVV.

The chain recombines TRBV19 with TRBJ1-1; weak D call: TRBD1 (6 bases). Germline CDR1 LNHDA, CDR2 SQIVND (reference sequence). This CDR3 is 13 amino acids long. With 5 bases removed from V and 6 bases from J, the gap between germline ends came to 13 bases. CDR3 in DNA: TGTGCCAGTAGTGTCCGGGACAAACCTGAAGCTTTCTTT. It is translated as CASSVRDKPEAFF.

This rearrangement joins TRBV19 to TRBJ2-7; 10 bases line up with TRBD1. V lost 9 bases and J lost 3; bases outside the gene matches: 20. The CDR3 runs to 18 residues. Germline V CDR1 and CDR2: LNHDA, SQIVND (reference sequence). Here the CDR3 DNA reads TGTGCCAGCAATGACCGGGACAGGGGTTCGCGTGCGAACTACGAGCAGTACTTC. Protein sequence: CASNDRDRGSRANYEQYF.

This chain uses TRBV11-2 with TRBJ2-3; unclear D gene. Trimming cost V 2 bases and J 2 bases, with 5 bases left between them. CDR3 length: 13 amino acids. The germline V gene has CDR1 SGHAT and CDR2 FQNNGV. This chain's CDR3 is CASSLSATDTQYF. The CDR3 DNA sequence: TGTGCCAGCAGCTTATCAGCCACAGATACGCAGTATTTT.